Below are 24 T cell receptor beta chains sequenced from a single sample in a study of blood T cell repertoires in COVID-19. TCRdb keeps only in-frame clones here, not all; method: immunoSEQ multiplex PCR. The sample carries 95,000 to 150,000 clones, 88% recorded once. The sequenced sample was peripheral blood. These receptors were collected from a man between 45 and 60 years old with acute or convalescent COVID-19.

The chain is built from TRBV12-3 or TRBV12-4 and TRBJ1-6; D might be TRBD1 (6 bases). Trimming removed 3 bases from V and 9 bases from J, with 9 bases in between. The CDR3 is 13 amino acids. CDR3 residues: CASSFDRPSPLHF. CDR3 nucleotide sequence: TGTGCCAGCAGTTTCGACAGGCCTTCACCCCTCCACTTT.

Only one count was recorded for this clone. V and J are TRBV7-8 and TRBJ2-7; 9 bases line up with TRBD1. Germline values: CDR1 SGHVS, CDR2 FQNEAQ. CDR3 size: 17 residues. V was clipped by 4 bases and J by 2 bases; unmatched bases: 12. CDR3 residues: CASSSSIPGQGTYEQYF. CDR3 bases: TGTGCCAGCAGCTCTTCAATACCGGGACAGGGCACCTACGAGCAGTACTTC.

The table lists this clone with a count of one. The gene calls are TRBV27 and TRBJ2-7; a weak D match, TRBD2 (6 bases). This CDR3 region has 11 residues. The V gene's germline CDR1 is MNHEY and CDR2 SMNVEV (reference sequence). The ends were cut back, 7 bases at V and 4 bases at J, with 8 bases in the middle. CDR3 sequence reads: CASISGYEQYF. The CDR3 DNA reads TGTGCCAGCATTAGCGGATACGAGCAGTACTTC.

The chain has TRBV5-1 and TRBJ1-4; possible D gene TRBD1, 5 bases. Per germline, CDR1 SGHRS and CDR2 YFSETQ. The V gene lost 2 bases and the J gene lost 2 bases, with 10 bases spanning the gap. This CDR3 comprises 15 residues. CDR3 nucleotide sequence: TGCGCCAGCAGCTTTTCGGCAGGGACTAATGAAAAACTGTTTTTT. This encodes CASSFSAGTNEKLFF.

This chain links TRBV9 with TRBJ2-6; 7 bases are shared with TRBD2. The CDR3 loop spans 14 amino acids. V gave up 4 bases and J gave up 7 bases; unmatched junction bases: 5. Germline loops: CDR1 SGDLS, CDR2 YYNGEE. The CDR3 nucleotides are TGTGCCAGCAGCTTGAGCGGGGCAGCCAACGTCCTGACTTTC. This encodes CASSLSGAANVLTF.

The chain combines TRBV5-1 with TRBJ2-3; 7 nucleotides agree with TRBD1. CDR3 size: 17 residues. V trimming: 3 bases; J trimming: 4 bases; junction bases outside the gene matches: 14. Germline CDR1 is SGHRS and CDR2 is YFSETQ. Here the CDR3 DNA reads TGCGCCAGCAGCTCTGGACAGGTTTCGTTCTCGGCAGATACGCAGTATTTT. It is translated as CASSSGQVSFSADTQYF.

The chain links TRBV11-2 to TRBJ2-7; unclear D gene. The V end was cut by 3 bases, the J end by 2 bases, with 11 bases between. Germline V gene sequence: CDR1 SGHAT, CDR2 FQNNGV. The CDR3 is 14 amino acids. The chain's CDR3 is CASSLVTDPYEQYF. The CDR3 nucleotides read TGTGCCAGCAGCTTGGTTACAGACCCCTACGAGCAGTACTTC. Supplemented by reference TRBV11-2 and TRBJ2-7, the full variable domain reads EAGVAQSPRYKIIEKRQSVAFWCNPISGHATLYWYQQILGQGPKLLIQFQNNGVVDDSQLPKDRFSAERLKGVDSTLKIQPAKLEDSAVYLCASSLVTDPYEQYFGPGTRLTVT.

This clone was observed once. J is TRBJ2-3 and V is TRBV24-1; 7 bases match TRBD1. Germline CDR1 and CDR2: KGHDR and SFDVKD. This CDR3 spans 13 amino acids. The V and J ends lost 4 bases and 8 bases, in that order; junction bases with no gene match: 5. In DNA form, the CDR3 reads TGTGCCACCAGTGAATCCGCAGGGGGTACGCAGTATTTT. It is translated as CATSESAGGTQYF.

The genes are TRBV23-1 and TRBJ2-7; TRBD2 agrees at 8 bases. TRBV23-1 is filed as an ORF, its function uncertain. V was clipped by 2 bases and J by 3 bases; unmatched bases: 18. The CDR3 has 19 residues. The DNA of the CDR3 is TGCGCCAGCAGTCAAACACGGGTGAAGTGTAGCGGGGCTAACTACGAGCAGTACTTC. Translated: CASSQTRVKCSGANYEQYF.

The chain links TRBV19 to TRBJ2-7; TRBD1 might be the D (5 bases). This CDR3 contains 14 residues. Germline V gives CDR1 LNHDA, CDR2 SQIVND (reference sequence). V was cut by 4 bases and J by 5 bases, with 15 bases left in between. CDR3 sequence: CASSRRAGLDEQYF. In DNA form, the CDR3 reads TGTGCCAGTAGTAGGAGAGCAGGGTTGGACGAGCAGTACTTC.

The sample holds one count of this clone. V is TRBV2 and J is TRBJ2-7; the D is unclear. Germline V lookup: CDR1 SNHLY, CDR2 FYNNEI. The CDR3 has 11 amino acids. Trimming took 5 bases from V and 4 from J, leaving 6 bases between them. The CDR3 nucleotides read TGTGCCAGCAGTCCGACTTACGAGCAGTACTTC. As protein: CASSPTYEQYF.

The rearrangement joins TRBV10-2 to TRBJ2-1, with TRBD2 identical over 10 bases. With 0 bases clipped from V and 6 bases from J, the junction kept 8 bases outside the gene matches. CDR1 WSHSY and CDR2 SAAADI come from the germline V gene. CDR3 size: 17 residues. The CDR3 DNA sequence: TGCGCCAGCAGTGAGTCTAGTTGGCTAGCGGGAGCCAATGAGCAGTTCTTC. This sequence encodes CASSESSWLAGANEQFF.

This clone was seen at least ten times. V and J are TRBV4-3 and TRBJ2-3, with 12 bases fitting TRBD1. V dropped 5 bases and J dropped 4; count of bases not matched to a gene: 4. Germline V CDR1 and CDR2: LGHNA, YSLEER. This CDR3 spans 15 amino acids. CDR3 in DNA: TGCGCCAGCAGCAGGGACAGGGGGCAAGCAGATACGCAGTATTTT. This encodes CASSRDRGQADTQYF.

This sequence joins TRBV12-3 or TRBV12-4 and TRBJ1-2, with D tentatively TRBD1 (6 bases). The CDR3 extends over 12 amino acids. The ends were cut back, 4 bases at V and 7 bases at J, with 10 bases in the middle. The CDR3 loop reads CASSYHRVGYTF. Written as DNA, the CDR3 is TGTGCCAGCAGTTACCACAGGGTTGGCTACACCTTC.

This chain links TRBV27 with TRBJ2-1; 10 nucleotides agree with TRBD2. Germline values: CDR1 MNHEY, CDR2 SMNVEV (reference sequence). There are 18 residues in the CDR3. V gave up 6 bases and J gave up 10 bases; unmatched junction bases: 21. CDR3 coding DNA: TGTGCCAGCAGATCCATAGCGGGAGGCCCGCGCCTTGTAGGGGAGCAGTTCTTC. Amino acid sequence: CASRSIAGGPRLVGEQFF.

V is TRBV19 and J is TRBJ2-5; 7 nucleotides match TRBD1. The ends lost 2 bases at V and 1 base at J; junction bases unmatched: 4. Germline loops: CDR1 LNHDA, CDR2 SQIVND (reference sequence). This CDR3 region has 15 residues. The CDR3 loop reads CASSIRQGIQETQYF. The CDR3 DNA sequence: TGTGCCAGTAGTATAAGACAGGGAATCCAAGAGACCCAGTACTTC.

The V call is TRBV10-3, the J call TRBJ2-5, with D perhaps matching TRBD2 (5 bases). Deletions cut 7 bases from V and 5 bases from J, with 14 bases between. CDR3 length: 13 amino acids. CDR1 and CDR2 from the germline V gene are ENHRY and SYGVKD. The CDR3 sequence: CAIMGSPDETQYF. CDR3 nucleotides: TGTGCCATCATGGGGAGCCCCGACGAGACCCAGTACTTC.

V usage is TRBV19 and J usage is TRBJ1-2; 8 bases match TRBD1. J lost 5 bases, V lost 3 bases, and 8 bases had no gene match. CDR1 and CDR2 (germline): LNHDA, SQIVND (reference sequence). This CDR3 comprises 15 residues. The CDR3, as DNA: TGTGCCAGTAGTATTACCCGACAGGGGAGGTATGGCTACACCTTC. It codes for CASSITRQGRYGYTF.

The chain has TRBV18 and TRBJ2-7, with 7 positions matching TRBD1. J gave up 3 bases and V 2 bases, and 1 base lay outside the gene matches. The germline CDR1 and CDR2 sequences are KGHSH and LQKENI. CDR3 size: 13 residues. The CDR3 region is CASSPTGDYEQYF. CDR3 coding DNA: TGTGCCAGCTCACCAACAGGGGACTACGAGCAGTACTTC.

This clone is a singleton in its sample. The chain recombines TRBV6-2 or TRBV6-3 with TRBJ2-7; 14 bases line up with TRBD2. From germline, CDR1 is MNHEY and CDR2 SVGEGT. The CDR3 extends over 16 amino acids. V was clipped by 6 bases and J by 7 bases; unmatched bases: 11. The CDR3 DNA sequence: TGTGCCAGCAGCCCACGACTAGCGGGAGGGGTCTGGGAGCAGTACTTC. This gives the protein CASSPRLAGGVWEQYF.

V and J are TRBV7-2 and TRBJ2-4; TRBD2 agrees at 7 bases. V dropped 1 base and J dropped 2; count of bases not matched to a gene: 5. The CDR3 runs 16 residues. Germline values: CDR1 SGHTA, CDR2 FQGNSA. The CDR3 spells CASSLESGGTKNIQYF. CDR3 bases: TGTGCCAGCAGCTTAGAATCGGGAGGTACCAAAAACATTCAGTACTTC.

The chain joins TRBV24-1 to TRBJ2-2, with 7 bases that match TRBD1. CDR1 is KGHDR and CDR2 is SFDVKD in the germline V gene. This CDR3 has 16 residues. The V and J ends lost 3 bases and 0 bases, in that order; junction bases with no gene match: 3. CDR3 sequence (DNA): TGTGCCACCAGTGATACGACAGGGTCGAACACCGGGGAGCTGTTTTTT. Its translation is CATSDTTGSNTGELFF.

This clone was found once. The rearrangement uses TRBV5-1 and TRBJ2-2; possible D gene TRBD1, 6 bases. The germline V gene encodes CDR1 SGHRS and CDR2 YFSETQ. V shed 0 bases and J shed 4 bases, with 10 bases lying between them. The CDR3 sequence is 15 residues long. The chain's CDR3 is CASSLEGTITGELFF. As DNA, the CDR3 is TGCGCCAGCAGCTTGGAGGGGACAATCACCGGGGAGCTGTTTTTT.

The chain recombines TRBV7-2 with TRBJ2-3; possible D gene TRBD1, 5 bases. Trimming took off 4 bases at V and 2 bases at J, with 13 bases between the two ends. There are 15 residues in the CDR3. Germline CDR1 and CDR2: SGHTA and FQGNSA. The CDR3 DNA is TGTGCCAGCAGCTCGGACACGCCATTCACAGATACGCAGTATTTT. Translating it yields CASSSDTPFTDTQYF.